The rows below give T cell receptor beta chains drawn from one sample of a study of T cells in Graves' hyperthyroidism and ophthalmopathy. TCRdb called the multiplex PCR reads again in MiXCR, with one record for every CDR3 protein. Of a few hundred thousand distinct CDR3 sequences in the sample, more than 20% are singletons; the top ten hold around 27%. Sample: blood. These receptors came from a man aged 18 to 35 with Graves' hyperthyroidism. Each CDR3 is given with its conserved first and last residue. Each record gives: D gene, clone size, J gene, CDR3 length, V gene, CDR3 protein, CDR3 DNA. A D gene is named only where the DNA matches it firmly. Clone size is shown for a subset of rows, as once, few, many or a class of expanded clone.

>TRBD2|.|TRBJ2-5|18|TRBV29-1
CSVEDSGTSGDLQETQYF
TGCAGCGTTGAAGATTCGGGGACTAGCGGGGACCTTCAAGAGACCCAGTACTTC
>TRBD2|few|TRBJ2-7|15|TRBV4-2
CASSQPTGGTYEQYF
TGTGCCAGCAGCCAACCAACCGGGGGGACCTACGAGCAGTACTTC
>.|many|TRBJ1-5|12|TRBV12-5
CASGLGNQPQHF
TGTGCTAGTGGTTTAGGGAATCAGCCCCAGCATTTT
>.|many|TRBJ2-2|16|TRBV10-3
CAISELGSANTGELFF
TGTGCCATCAGTGAGTTAGGGAGCGCGAACACCGGGGAGCTGTTTTTT
>.|.|TRBJ1-2|13|TRBV28
CASSLVRTAGYTF
TGTGCCAGCAGTTTAGTTAGGACAGCTGGCTACACCTTC
>.|many|TRBJ1-6|14|TRBV6-5
CASSYAGSNSPLHF
TGTGCCAGCAGTTACGCAGGCTCAAATTCACCCCTCCACTTT
>.|.|TRBJ1-2|13|TRBV6-1
CASSEVTGSGYTF
TGTGCCAGCAGTGAAGTTACAGGCTCTGGCTACACCTTC
>TRBD1|many|TRBJ1-5|14|TRBV12-3/TRBV12-4
CASSVGQPNQPQHF
TGTGCCAGCAGCGTGGGACAGCCCAATCAGCCCCAGCATTTT
>TRBD1|.|TRBJ2-7|14|TRBV5-1
CACSLGTGGYEQYF
TGCGCCTGCAGCTTGGGGACAGGGGGATACGAGCAGTACTTC
>.|many|TRBJ2-5|13|TRBV24-1
CATSEGEMETQYF
TGTGCCACCAGTGAGGGGGAAATGGAGACCCAGTACTTC
>.|few|TRBJ2-7|12|TRBV6-2/TRBV6-3
CASSYTRSEQYF
TGTGCCAGCAGTTACACACGGAGCGAGCAGTACTTC
>.|many|TRBJ2-7|14|TRBV12-3/TRBV12-4
CASSWGLRTYEQYF
TGTGCCAGCAGTTGGGGCCTTCGCACCTACGAGCAGTACTTC
>.|.|TRBJ1-1|14|TRBV7-9
CASSPNTRTTEAFF
TGTGCCAGCAGCCCAAACACCCGAACAACTGAAGCTTTCTTT
>TRBD1|many|TRBJ1-6|14|TRBV12-3/TRBV12-4
CASTRQGASSPLHF
TGTGCCAGCACACGACAGGGGGCCAGTTCACCCCTCCACTTT
>.|many|TRBJ2-7|14|TRBV19
CASSMFERSYEQYF
TGTGCCAGTAGTATGTTCGAGCGATCCTACGAGCAGTACTTC
>TRBD2|many|TRBJ2-7|17|TRBV28
CASSLERGAGASYEQYF
TGTGCCAGCAGTTTAGAACGAGGAGCGGGGGCCTCCTACGAGCAGTACTTC
>TRBD1|many|TRBJ2-5|13|TRBV6-1
CASRDRYQETQYF
TGTGCCAGCAGGGACAGGTACCAAGAGACCCAGTACTTC
>.|many|TRBJ2-5|17|TRBV11-1
CASSTFPPGELGETQYF
TGTGCCAGCAGCACCTTCCCTCCAGGGGAACTCGGGGAGACCCAGTACTTC
>.|many|TRBJ1-2|13|TRBV9
CASSDGQDYGYTF
TGTGCCAGCAGCGATGGGCAGGACTATGGCTACACCTTC
>.|.|TRBJ2-2|17|TRBV12-3/TRBV12-4
CASSLSSGVGNTGELFF
TGTGCCAGCAGTTTAAGTTCGGGAGTCGGTAACACCGGGGAGCTGTTTTTT
>.|.|TRBJ1-2|14|TRBV27
CASSRHTTRNGYTF
TGTGCCAGCAGCCGGCATACGACAAGGAATGGCTACACCTTC
>.|.|TRBJ2-2|16|TRBV6-2/TRBV6-3
CASSYAGPRYTGELFF
TGTGCCAGCAGTTACGCGGGACCCCGCTACACCGGGGAGCTGTTTTTT
>.|.|TRBJ2-5|15|TRBV12-3/TRBV12-4
CASSSRQGGGETQYF
TGTGCCAGCAGTTCACGCCAGGGGGGTGGAGAGACCCAGTACTTC
>.|many|TRBJ1-2|14|TRBV6-1
CASSEPYPNYGYTF
TGTGCCAGCAGTGAACCCTATCCCAACTATGGCTACACCTTC
>.|.|TRBJ2-7|13|TRBV20-1
CSARARGALEQYF
TGCAGTGCTAGAGCCCGGGGCGCTCTAGAGCAGTACTTC
>.|many|TRBJ1-1|13|TRBV30
CAWKKQGNTEAFF
TGTGCCTGGAAAAAACAGGGGAACACTGAAGCTTTCTTT
>TRBD2|many|TRBJ2-5|17|TRBV24-1
CATSSKGRGLAGETQYF
TGTGCCACCAGCTCCAAAGGCAGGGGACTAGCTGGAGAGACCCAGTACTTC
>.|many|TRBJ1-2|14|TRBV29-1
CSVYGVGGREGYTF
TGCAGCGTTTACGGGGTCGGAGGACGAGAGGGCTACACCTTC
>.|many|TRBJ2-7|15|TRBV12-3/TRBV12-4
CASSRGTIGVYEQYF
TGTGCCAGCAGTCGAGGGACGATTGGAGTCTACGAGCAGTACTTC
>.|.|TRBJ2-7|12|TRBV7-8
CASSAGLYEQYF
TGTGCCAGCAGCGCAGGACTCTACGAGCAGTACTTC
>TRBD1|once|TRBJ1-2|15|TRBV6-1
CASSDGTGGSHGYTF
TGTGCCAGCAGCGATGGGACAGGGGGTTCCCATGGCTACACCTTC
>.|.|TRBJ1-1|15|TRBV4-1
CASSHWGSLNTEAFF
TGCGCCAGCAGCCATTGGGGCAGTCTGAACACTGAAGCTTTCTTT
>TRBD1|.|TRBJ2-5|16|TRBV28
CASSSFRQGPRETQYF
TGTGCCAGCAGTTCTTTTCGACAGGGGCCCCGTGAGACCCAGTACTTC
>TRBD2|few|TRBJ2-7|13|TRBV29-1
CSVAGRATYEQYF
TGCAGCGTTGCGGGGAGGGCGACCTACGAGCAGTACTTC
>.|.|TRBJ1-1|16|TRBV28
CASSRPGGTWDTEAFF
TGTGCCAGCAGCCGTCCCGGGGGGACCTGGGACACTGAAGCTTTCTTT
>TRBD1|many|TRBJ2-7|14|TRBV6-2/TRBV6-3
CASSHLGQPYEQYF
TGTGCCAGCAGCCACCTGGGACAGCCCTACGAGCAGTACTTC
>.|few|TRBJ1-2|16|TRBV6-1
CASSEAHRDHLYGYTF
TGTGCCAGCAGTGAAGCCCACCGGGACCACCTCTATGGCTACACCTTC
>TRBD1|few|TRBJ1-1|14|TRBV4-1
CASSPTGWNTEAFF
TGCGCCAGCAGCCCGACAGGGTGGAACACTGAAGCTTTCTTT
>.|few|TRBJ2-5|15|TRBV27
CASSLSGGSGGTQYF
TGTGCCAGCAGTTTATCGGGGGGGTCAGGGGGGACCCAGTACTTC
>.|.|TRBJ2-4|14|TRBV12-3/TRBV12-4
CASSFPSLQNIQYF
TGTGCCAGCAGCTTTCCCTCTTTGCAAAACATTCAGTACTTC
>.|few|TRBJ1-6|16|TRBV28
CASSRGGRGYNSPLHF
TGTGCCAGCAGTCGAGGGGGTCGAGGATATAATTCACCCCTCCACTTT
>.|many|TRBJ2-7|13|TRBV10-3
CALGPRGDYEQYF
TGTGCCCTCGGGCCCAGGGGTGACTACGAGCAGTACTTC
>.|many|TRBJ1-1|17|TRBV19
CASSDGRVGSMNTEAFF
TGTGCCAGTAGTGACGGCAGGGTGGGATCCATGAACACTGAAGCTTTCTTT
>TRBD1|many|TRBJ2-2|15|TRBV28
CASRTGQGTTGELFF
TGTGCCAGCAGAACGGGACAGGGGACCACCGGGGAGCTGTTTTTT
>.|few|TRBJ2-3|15|TRBV9
CASSVATTATDTQYF
TGTGCCAGCAGCGTAGCTACGACAGCCACAGATACGCAGTATTTT
>TRBD1|many|TRBJ2-7|15|TRBV27
CASSLKGQGVHEQYF
TGTGCCAGCAGTTTAAAAGGACAGGGTGTGCACGAGCAGTACTTC
>TRBD1|many|TRBJ2-7|14|TRBV4-1
CASSRGQGSHEQYF
TGCGCCAGCAGCCGAGGACAGGGTTCCCACGAGCAGTACTTC